There are a few counts of the clone carrying this T cell receptor (beta chain). This entry comes from a study of T-cell memory formation after mild COVID-19. The germline V gene has CDR1 MGHRA and CDR2 YSYEKL. Trimming took 3 bases from V and 6 from J; bases not matched to a gene: 6. The CDR3 is 14 amino acids. TCRdb reanalysed the 5' RACE reads using MiXCR and keeps one entry per CDR3 protein. Seen here are almost 550,000 distinct CDR3 sequences, around 21% observed once, and the top ten hold 12%. This clonotype was sampled from an adult woman who had mild COVID-19 (a few samples of this study predate the infection). Cell type and time point are not known. The sample was PBMCs or a T cell subset sorted from them (not recorded which). This chain connects TRBV4-1 to TRBJ2-7, with 9 nucleotides matching TRBD1. The CDR3 nucleotides read TGCGCCAGCAGCCATGGGACAGGGAACGGCGAGCAGTACTTC. Translated, it gives CASSHGTGNGEQYF.